The present T cell receptor beta chain was sequenced within a study of post-analysis software for immune sequencing data. Findings of the study overall: Patients carried roughly five TRBV segments more frequently than controls did, and TRBV5-6, TRBV5-1 and TRBV20-1 were among them.

The TCR beta cDNA libraries contained unique molecular identifiers. From approximately 0.95 to 9.8 million T cells, 550,000 or so cDNA molecules were obtained. Each CDR3 protein gets one entry after TCRdb re-called the PCR reads with MiXCR. The table shows hundreds of thousands of distinct CDR3 sequences, with about 53% occurring only once. The CDR3 contains 13 residues. Germline CDR1 reads KGHSH; CDR2 reads LQKENI. V was cut by 3 bases and J by 5 bases, with 10 bases left in between. This clonotype has more than one count but fewer than ten. Its specificity is unknown. The rearrangement joins TRBV18 to TRBJ2-5; D unclear. Sequencing was carried out using blood. This receptor was obtained from a girl aged 5-17 years with multiple sclerosis. In DNA form, the CDR3 reads TGTGCCAGCTCACCTTCGTTGTCGGAGACCCAGTACTTC. This encodes CASSPSLSETQYF.